The clone carrying this T cell receptor (beta chain) has a single count. What it recognizes is unknown. This was a deep-level run. The table came from immunoSEQ multiplex PCR; TCRdb's copy has only in-frame clones and leaves some out. The sample contains a few hundred thousand clones, about 95% of which appear only once. The entry originates in a study of shared clonotypes between healthy human individuals. CD45RO-negative cells were positively selected for CCR7, leaving out terminally differentiated effector memory CD45RA+ cells. Study-wide findings and caveats: Non-shared clonotypes were found to have lower generation probabilities than the clonotypes that were shared by all four of the sorted-subset donors. Represented diversity (both genetic and exposure-history) was limited by the small number of donors.

CDR1 and CDR2 from the germline V gene are SQVTM and ANQGSEA. V trimming: 7 bases; J trimming: 5 bases; junction bases outside the gene matches: 5. The CDR3 runs to 13 residues. Sequencing was performed on naive CD8+ T cells sorted from blood. The rearrangement links TRBV29-1 to TRBJ2-1; 10 bases line up with TRBD1. This TCR derives from a woman aged 25-40 years in good health. The CDR3 region has the DNA TGCAGCGCCGTCGGACAGGGGGACAATGAGCAGTTCTTC. Translated: CSAVGQGDNEQFF.